A single sample is the source of the 18 T cell receptor beta chains below, sequenced in a study of blood T cell repertoires in COVID-19. Here immunoSEQ multiplex PCR was the method, and the copy in TCRdb shows in-frame clones only, minus some. Seen here are 50,000 to 75,000 clones, more than 75% observed once, and the top ten hold around 14%. The source material was peripheral blood. Receptors originate from a man aged 60 to 69 with COVID-19, enrolled during active disease.

The chain joins TRBV7-3 to TRBJ2-3; 7 bases map to TRBD1. The CDR3 sequence is 16 residues long. With 5 bases clipped from V and 0 bases from J, the junction kept 8 bases outside the gene matches. Per the germline V gene, CDR1 is SGHTA and CDR2 is FQGTGA. The CDR3: CASSPMSGQSTDTQYF. The CDR3 DNA is TGTGCCAGCAGCCCCATGTCGGGACAGAGCACAGATACGCAGTATTTT.

The chain has TRBV6-5 and TRBJ2-3, with a possible D match to TRBD1 (5 bases). The CDR3 is 13 residues long. V lost 8 bases and J 0 bases, leaving 9 bases between the germline ends. Germline CDR1 reads MNHEY; CDR2 reads SVGAGI. In nucleotides, the CDR3 is TGTGCCAGCGACAGTTCTAGCACAGATACGCAGTATTTT. Translation: CASDSSSTDTQYF.

The CDR3 nucleotides are TGTGCCAGCAGCTTAGAGGGGCGGGGCGAGCAGTACTTC. It translates to CASSLEGRGEQYF. This chain connects TRBV7-9 to TRBJ2-7, with D tentatively TRBD2 (6 bases). Germline assignment: CDR1 SEHNR and CDR2 FQNEAQ (reference sequence). The CDR3 loop spans 13 amino acids. V lost 1 base and J lost 6, with 10 bases in between.

This clone showed up just once. The V and J genes are TRBV2 and TRBJ1-5; D is unresolved. The CDR3 loop spans 13 amino acids. Germline loops: CDR1 SNHLY, CDR2 FYNNEI. V shed 3 bases and J shed 5 bases, with 8 bases lying between them. The CDR3, as DNA: TGTGCCAGCAGTGACTACCTGGATCAGCCCCAGCATTTT. This gives the protein CASSDYLDQPQHF.

The rearrangement joins TRBV7-2 to TRBJ2-1; 8 bases fit TRBD2. The germline CDR1 and CDR2 sequences are SGHTA and FQGNSA. This CDR3 contains 13 residues. Trimming cost V 3 bases and J 8 bases; bases outside gene matches: 3. CDR3 sequence: CASSFGAGDEQFF. Here the CDR3 DNA reads TGTGCCAGCAGCTTCGGAGCGGGAGATGAGCAGTTCTTC.

The chain has TRBV3-1 (or the pseudogene TRBV3-2) and TRBJ2-7, with 8 bases matching TRBD1. CDR1 and CDR2 from the germline V gene are LGHDT and YNNKEL (reference sequence). J gave up 5 bases and V 0 bases, and 6 bases lay outside the gene matches. This CDR3 has 15 residues. CDR3 DNA: TGTGCCAGCAGCCAAGAAACAGGGGGGTTTCACGAGCAGTACTTC. Its protein product is CASSQETGGFHEQYF.

The gene calls are TRBV5-1 and TRBJ2-7, with D possibly being TRBD2 (6 bases). The CDR3 has 13 amino acids. Trimming cost V 2 bases and J 6 bases, with 12 bases left between them. Looked up from germline, CDR1 is SGHRS and CDR2 is YFSETQ. DNA for the CDR3: TGCGCCAGCAGCTTCAATGGAGGGGTCGAGCAGTACTTC. Translating gives CASSFNGGVEQYF.

The chain uses TRBV4-2 and TRBJ1-1; 7 bases match TRBD1. The CDR3 length is 16 residues. J lost 6 bases, V lost 0 bases, and 10 bases had no gene match. The germline gives CDR1 LGHNA, CDR2 YNFKEQ. The CDR3 sequence is CASSQDEGGQWAEAFF. CDR3 coding DNA: TGTGCCAGCAGCCAAGATGAGGGGGGACAGTGGGCTGAAGCTTTCTTT.

This clone is a singleton in its sample. The V gene is TRBV5-1, the J gene TRBJ2-1; no clear D. Germline V gene sequence: CDR1 SGHRS, CDR2 YFSETQ. The CDR3 consists of 13 residues. V gave up 2 bases and J gave up 2 bases, with 5 bases separating them. The CDR3 DNA sequence: TGCGCCAGCAGCTTTGCAGCCTACAATGAGCAGTTCTTC. Residues: CASSFAAYNEQFF.

The chain combines TRBV5-1 with TRBJ2-2; 7 bases are shared with TRBD1. The V gene's germline CDR1 is SGHRS and CDR2 YFSETQ. This CDR3 is built from 16 residues. V lost 3 bases to trimming and J lost 6 bases; unmatched junction nucleotides: 11. This CDR3 reads CASSSRQGASSGELFF. The CDR3 region has the DNA TGCGCCAGCAGCTCTCGACAGGGAGCCAGTTCCGGGGAGCTGTTTTTT.

V usage is TRBV13 and J usage is TRBJ2-1, with 12 nucleotides matching TRBD2. In germline, CDR1 is PRHDT, CDR2 FYEKMQ (reference sequence). CDR3 length equals 14 residues. The ends lost 9 bases at V and 4 bases at J; junction bases unmatched: 4. CDR3 DNA sequence: TGTGCCAGTCTAGCGGGAGGGCCTTACAATGAGCAGTTCTTC. This gives the protein CASLAGGPYNEQFF. The full variable domain, completed using reference TRBV13 and TRBJ2-1, is AAGVIQSPRHLIKEKRETATLKCYPIPRHDTVYWYQQGPGQDPQFLISFYEKMQSDKGSIPDRFSAQQFSDYHSELNMSSLELGDSALYFCASLAGGPYNEQFFGPGTRLTVL.

This rearrangement joins TRBV28 to TRBJ2-2; D remains unclear. This CDR3 comprises 16 residues. Trimming took off 6 bases at V and 1 base at J, with 15 bases between the two ends. Germline V gives CDR1 MDHEN, CDR2 SYDVKM. CDR3 bases: TGTGCCAGCAGCCAGCTTTTGGGCCTGAACACCGGGGAGCTGTTTTTT. Its protein product is CASSQLLGLNTGELFF.

The chain is built from TRBV10-2 and TRBJ2-5, with D maybe TRBD2 (5 bases). V was cut by 8 bases and J by 6 bases, with 16 bases left in between. This CDR3 spans 13 amino acids. Germline-derived CDR1 and CDR2 are WSHSY and SAAADI. CDR3 sequence reads: CASGRRRGQTQYF. CDR3 DNA sequence: TGCGCCAGCGGGAGAAGGAGAGGGCAGACCCAGTACTTC.

The chain carries TRBV2 and TRBJ2-3; weak D call: TRBD1 (6 bases). V was pared by 7 bases and J by 6 bases, with 17 bases between. CDR1 and CDR2 from the germline V gene are SNHLY and FYNNEI. The CDR3 length is 14 residues. The CDR3 DNA reads TGTGCCAGCATTTTGCAGGGGCGAGGGGATACGCAGTATTTT. This gives the protein CASILQGRGDTQYF. The variable domain in full, with the rest retrieved from reference TRBV2 and TRBJ2-3, is EPEVTQTPSHQVTQMGQEVILRCVPISNHLYFYWYRQILGQKVEFLVSFYNNEISEKSEIFDDQFSVERPDGSNFTLKIRSTKLEDSAMYFCASILQGRGDTQYFGPGTRLTVL.

V usage is TRBV13 and J usage is TRBJ2-1; TRBD2 might be the D (6 bases). This CDR3 has 13 residues. Per the germline V gene, CDR1 is PRHDT and CDR2 is FYEKMQ (reference sequence). Between the trimmed V and J ends, which lost 3 bases and 10 bases, there was a span of 13 bases. CDR3 coding DNA: TGTGCCAGCAGCTTGGGTGGAGGGAGCGAGCAGTTCTTC. Protein sequence: CASSLGGGSEQFF. Combining the CDR3 with reference TRBV13 and TRBJ2-1 gives the whole variable domain AAGVIQSPRHLIKEKRETATLKCYPIPRHDTVYWYQQGPGQDPQFLISFYEKMQSDKGSIPDRFSAQQFSDYHSELNMSSLELGDSALYFCASSLGGGSEQFFGPGTRLTVL.

CDR3: CASSPGGQRAYEQYF. The CDR3 DNA is TGTGCCAGCTCACCAGGAGGACAGAGAGCCTACGAGCAGTACTTC. This chain connects TRBV18 to TRBJ2-7; TRBD1 might be the D (6 bases). Per the germline V gene, CDR1 is KGHSH and CDR2 is LQKENI. The CDR3 length is 15 residues. Trimming removed 2 bases at V and 2 bases at J, with 13 bases between. Combining the CDR3 with reference TRBV18 and TRBJ2-7 gives the whole variable domain NAGVMQNPRHLVRRRGQEARLRCSPMKGHSHVYWYRQLPEEGLKFMVYLQKENIIDESGMPKERFSAEFPKEGPSILRIQQVVRGDSAAYFCASSPGGQRAYEQYFGPGTRLTVT.

The rearrangement links TRBV24-1 to TRBJ2-7; D perhaps matches TRBD2 (6 bases). The CDR3 is 16 amino acids. Deletions cut 3 bases from V and 4 bases from J, with 18 bases between. CDR1 KGHDR and CDR2 SFDVKD come from the germline V gene. CDR3 in amino acids: CATSDSRLNGGYEQYF. CDR3 nucleotides: TGTGCCACCAGTGATAGTAGGTTAAACGGGGGATACGAGCAGTACTTC.

The chain recombines TRBV5-4 with TRBJ2-7, with 7 bases aligning to TRBD2. After removal of 2 bases from V and 0 bases from J, the junction contained 5 bases not matched to a gene. There are 15 residues in the CDR3. Germline V gene lookup returns CDR1 SGHNT and CDR2 YYREEE (reference sequence). CDR3: CASSLAGMSSYEQYF. CDR3 sequence (DNA): TGTGCCAGCAGCTTAGCGGGGATGAGCTCCTACGAGCAGTACTTC.